What follows is one TCR beta chain and its context. Its binding antigen is unknown. Within one base of it there is no much larger clone, and no base qualities were kept. The sample originates from a study of OX40 agonist ivuxolimab in advanced cancers. For context, the study as a whole: The costimulatory receptor OX40 (CD134) was targeted by ivuxolimab, a fully human IgG2 agonistic monoclonal antibody. Intravenous ivuxolimab was administered to patients every 2 weeks at six dose levels: 0.01, 0.1, 0.3, 1.5, 3 and 10 mg/kg. Of the roughly 52 dose-escalation patients, hepatocellular carcinoma was present in some 19, melanoma in approximately 15, renal cell carcinoma in 9 and head and neck cancer in 9. In the dose-escalation cohort, roughly 80% of patients were male, and the mean age was approximately 60 years, with a range of about 20 to 79. Prior anti-PD-1, anti-PD-L1 or anti-CTLA-4 therapy was permitted, and checkpoint inhibitors had been received by less than 45% of dose-escalation patients. Partial responses occurred in three dose-escalation patients: two with cutaneous melanoma and one with hepatocellular carcinoma. Peripheral TCRbeta sequencing was intended to test whether TCR sequence diversity was altered and clonal T-cell expansion was caused by ivuxolimab. The paper reports the monotherapy dose-escalation portion (N of about 51 patients) of the phase I ivuxolimab trial.

Inclusive of the bounding cysteine and phenylalanine, the CDR3 is 14 residues long. Only CDR3 DNA remains: 42 bases, in frame from the first base. V loses 1 base, J loses 7 bases, and the germline ends lie 14 bases apart. CDR1 and CDR2 are read off the germline V gene as SGHDT and YYEEEE. Overall study results and their limits: After ivuxolimab, CD8+ T cells had more expanded clones than CD4+ T cells on average. In partial responders in the 0.1-3.0 mg/kg groups, normalized peripheral clonal expansion was found to be among the lowest, especially among CD8+ T cells. Low levels of normalized T-cell clonal expansion were also seen in some patients who did not respond. At doses from 0.1 to 3.0 mg/kg, clonal expansion was seen in both CD4+ and CD8+ blood T cells between baseline and week 6. Which antigens the clonally expanded peripheral T cells were specific for was not determined.

To sequence the TCRbeta CDR3 region, genomic DNA was isolated from the sorted cells. The immunoSEQ Assay was used to sequence the TCRbeta CDR3 regions. Entries here come from immuneACCESS through TCRdb and include only in-frame sequences with V and J called. Some clones fail to appear in such tables; in the studies checked, an unresolved V gene covers under half of the shortfall, and the cause of the remainder is unknown. This sample gives roughly 55,000 clones in total; 80% of them show up just once. Around 4.5% of the sample is held by the ten biggest clonotypes. Patients with autoimmune disease history or receiving systemic immunosuppression were excluded from the trial. Peripheral blood for TCR sequencing was drawn from every dose cohort at baseline, at cycle 4 day 1 and at cycle 7 day 1. Samples were obtained from an open-label, multicenter, first-in-human phase I dose-escalation trial of ivuxolimab. The trial enrolled adults with locally advanced or metastatic head and neck squamous cell, hepatocellular, melanoma or renal cell carcinoma. Before TCR sequencing, CD4+ T cells and CD8+ T cells from peripheral blood were sorted into separate populations.

The clonotype originates from an adult with an advanced solid tumor such as melanoma, head and neck, liver or kidney cancer. Sequencing used CD4+ or CD8+ T cells sorted from blood, obtained in a trial of the OX40 agonist ivuxolimab. The chain was built from TRBV5-6 and TRBJ2-5, with the D gene call left open. The CDR3 protein sequence reads: CASSLSRQARTQYF. The DNA is TGTGCCAGCAGCTTGTCCCGGCAAGCAAGGACCCAGTACTTC.